This T cell receptor (beta chain) was profiled in a study of OX40 agonist ivuxolimab in advanced cancers. Whole-study results and caveats: At doses 0.1 to 3.0 mg/kg, CD4+ and CD8+ clones expanded.

V gave up 3 bases and J gave up 0 bases; unmatched junction bases: 13. The CDR3 spans 18 residues. CDR1 is SGHTS and CDR2 is YDEGEE in the germline V gene. Profiling relied on immunoSEQ multiplex PCR, and the TCRdb table lists in-frame clones only, not all of them. The sample carries about 10,000 clones, roughly two thirds recorded once. Points on this clone: Its cognate antigen is unknown.

The chain couples TRBV5-8 to TRBJ2-3; 7 positions match TRBD2. Specimen: CD4+ or CD8+ T cells sorted from blood, collected in a trial of the OX40 agonist ivuxolimab. The sequence was obtained from an adult with an advanced solid tumor such as melanoma, head and neck, liver or kidney cancer. CDR3 region: CASSSLYLLASSTDTQYF. The CDR3 DNA reads TGTGCCAGCAGCTCTTTGTACCTACTAGCGTCTAGCACAGATACGCAGTATTTT.